The TCR beta chain described here comes from a study of blood T cell repertoires in COVID-19. TCRdb's copy holds only in-frame clones and misses some; the assay was immunoSEQ multiplex PCR. The sample consists of some 250,000 clones, about 86% of them appearing once. V lost 1 base and J 4 bases, leaving 20 bases between the germline ends. Germline CDR1 SEHNR, CDR2 FQNEAQ (reference sequence). The CDR3 runs to 17 residues. Sequencing input: peripheral blood. The chain couples TRBV7-9 to TRBJ2-7; tentatively, D is TRBD1 (5 bases). This clonotype originated in an older woman with active or convalescent COVID-19. CDR3 amino acids: CASSLGARVGNEYEQYF. CDR3 DNA: TGTGCCAGCAGCTTAGGGGCCAGGGTGGGAAATGAATACGAGCAGTACTTC.